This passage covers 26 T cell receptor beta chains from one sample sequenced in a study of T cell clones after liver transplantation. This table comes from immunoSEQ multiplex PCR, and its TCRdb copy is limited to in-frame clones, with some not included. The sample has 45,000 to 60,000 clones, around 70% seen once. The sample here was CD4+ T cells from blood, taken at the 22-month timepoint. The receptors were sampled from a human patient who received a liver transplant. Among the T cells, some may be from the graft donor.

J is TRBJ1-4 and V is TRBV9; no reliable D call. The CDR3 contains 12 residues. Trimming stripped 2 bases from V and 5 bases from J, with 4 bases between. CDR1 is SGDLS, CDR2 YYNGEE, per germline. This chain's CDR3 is CASSVGNEKLFF. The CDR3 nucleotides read TGTGCCAGCAGCGTTGGGAATGAAAAACTGTTTTTT. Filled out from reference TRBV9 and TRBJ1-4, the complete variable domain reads DSGVTQTPKHLITATGQRVTLRCSPRSGDLSVYWYQQSLDQGLQFLIQYYNGEERAKGNILERFSAQQFPDLHSELNLSSLELGDSALYFCASSVGNEKLFFGSGTQLSVL.

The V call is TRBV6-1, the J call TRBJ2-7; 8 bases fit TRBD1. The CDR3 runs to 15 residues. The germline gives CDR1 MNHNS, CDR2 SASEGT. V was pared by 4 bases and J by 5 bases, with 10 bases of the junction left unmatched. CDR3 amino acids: CASSGARGHSNEQYF. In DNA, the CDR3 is TGTGCCAGCAGTGGGGCCAGGGGGCATTCAAACGAGCAGTACTTC.

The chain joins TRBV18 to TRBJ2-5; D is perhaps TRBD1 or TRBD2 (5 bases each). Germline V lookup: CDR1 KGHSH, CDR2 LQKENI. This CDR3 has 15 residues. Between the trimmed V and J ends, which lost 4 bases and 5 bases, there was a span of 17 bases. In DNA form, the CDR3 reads TGTGCCAGCTCACTCTTCGGGGCAGTGGGTGAGACCCAGTACTTC. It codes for CASSLFGAVGETQYF.

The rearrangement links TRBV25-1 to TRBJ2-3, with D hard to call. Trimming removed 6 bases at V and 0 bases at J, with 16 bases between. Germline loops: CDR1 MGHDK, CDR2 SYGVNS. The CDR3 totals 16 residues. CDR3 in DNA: TGTGCCAGCAGCCAGAGAAAGACTCTTAGCACAGATACGCAGTATTTT. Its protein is CASSQRKTLSTDTQYF.

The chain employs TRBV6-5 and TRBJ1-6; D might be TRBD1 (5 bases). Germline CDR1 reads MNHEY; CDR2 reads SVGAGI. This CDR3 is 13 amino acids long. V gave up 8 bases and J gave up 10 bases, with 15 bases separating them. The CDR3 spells CASSTEYESPLHF. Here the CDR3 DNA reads TGTGCCAGCTCGACAGAATATGAATCACCCCTCCACTTT.

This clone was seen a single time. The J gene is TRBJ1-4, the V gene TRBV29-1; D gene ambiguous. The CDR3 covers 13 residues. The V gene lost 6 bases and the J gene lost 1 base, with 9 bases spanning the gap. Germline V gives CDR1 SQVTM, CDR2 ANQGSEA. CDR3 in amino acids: CSVRTETNEKLFF. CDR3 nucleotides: TGCAGCGTCAGGACCGAAACTAATGAAAAACTGTTTTTT.

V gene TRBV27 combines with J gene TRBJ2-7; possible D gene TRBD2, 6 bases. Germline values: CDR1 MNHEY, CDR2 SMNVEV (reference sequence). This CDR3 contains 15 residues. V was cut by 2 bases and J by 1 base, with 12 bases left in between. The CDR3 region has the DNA TGTGCCAGCAGTTTAAATGGACTAAAGTCCTACGAGCAGTACTTC. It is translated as CASSLNGLKSYEQYF.

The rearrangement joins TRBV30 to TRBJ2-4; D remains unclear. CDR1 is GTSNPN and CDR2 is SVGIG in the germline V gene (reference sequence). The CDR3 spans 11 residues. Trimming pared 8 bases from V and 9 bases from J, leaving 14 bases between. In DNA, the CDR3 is TGTGCCGGGATGGCCCGCAGCATTCAGTACTTC. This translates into CAGMARSIQYF. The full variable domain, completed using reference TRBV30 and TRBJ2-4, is SQTIHQWPATLVQPVGSPLSLECTVEGTSNPNLYWYRQAAGRGLQLLFYSVGIGQISSEVPQNLSASRPQDRQFILSSKKLLLSDSGFYLCAGMARSIQYFGAGTRLSVL.

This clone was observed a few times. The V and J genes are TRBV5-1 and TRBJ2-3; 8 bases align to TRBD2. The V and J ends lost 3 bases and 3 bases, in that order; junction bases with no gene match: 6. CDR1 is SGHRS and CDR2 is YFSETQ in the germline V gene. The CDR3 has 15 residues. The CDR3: CASSSAGGRTDTQYF. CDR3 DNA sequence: TGCGCCAGCAGCTCGGCGGGGGGACGGACAGATACGCAGTATTTT.

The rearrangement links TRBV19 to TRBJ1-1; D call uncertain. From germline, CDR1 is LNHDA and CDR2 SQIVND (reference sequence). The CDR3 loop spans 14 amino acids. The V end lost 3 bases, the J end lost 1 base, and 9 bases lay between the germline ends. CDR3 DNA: TGTGCCAGTAGTATTCGGCGGCCGAACACTGAAGCTTTCTTT. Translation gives CASSIRRPNTEAFF. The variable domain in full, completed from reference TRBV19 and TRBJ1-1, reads DGGITQSPKYLFRKEGQNVTLSCEQNLNHDAMYWYRQDPGQGLRLIYYSQIVNDFQKGDIAEGYSVSREKKESFPLTVTSAQKNPTAFYLCASSIRRPNTEAFFGQGTRLTVV.

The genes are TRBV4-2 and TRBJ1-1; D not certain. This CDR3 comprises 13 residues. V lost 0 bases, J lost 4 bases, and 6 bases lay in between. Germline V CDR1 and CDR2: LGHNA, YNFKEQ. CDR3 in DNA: TGTGCCAGCAGCCAAGAAACGGTCACTGAAGCTTTCTTT. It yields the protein CASSQETVTEAFF.

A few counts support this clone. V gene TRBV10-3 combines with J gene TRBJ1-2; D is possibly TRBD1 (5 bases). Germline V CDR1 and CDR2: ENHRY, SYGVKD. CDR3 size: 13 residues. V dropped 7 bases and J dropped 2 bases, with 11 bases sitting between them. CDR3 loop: CAIKGGDNYGYTF. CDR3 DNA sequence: TGTGCCATCAAGGGAGGGGACAACTATGGCTACACCTTC.

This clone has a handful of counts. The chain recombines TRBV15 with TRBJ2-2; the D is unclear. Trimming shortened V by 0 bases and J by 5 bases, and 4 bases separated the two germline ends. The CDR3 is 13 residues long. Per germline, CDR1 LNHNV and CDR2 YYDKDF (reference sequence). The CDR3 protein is CATSRDITGELFF. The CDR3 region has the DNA TGTGCCACCAGCAGAGATATAACCGGGGAGCTGTTTTTT.

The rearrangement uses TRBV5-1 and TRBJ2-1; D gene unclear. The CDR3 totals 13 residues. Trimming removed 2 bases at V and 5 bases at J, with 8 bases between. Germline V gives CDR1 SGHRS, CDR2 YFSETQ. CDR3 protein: CASSLKIDNEQFF. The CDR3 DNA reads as TGCGCCAGCAGCTTAAAAATAGACAATGAGCAGTTCTTC.

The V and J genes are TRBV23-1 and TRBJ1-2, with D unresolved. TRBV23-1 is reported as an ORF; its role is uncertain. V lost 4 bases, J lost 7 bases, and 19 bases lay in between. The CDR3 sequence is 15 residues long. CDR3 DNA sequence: TGCGCCAGCAGTCCGTTGTCCCCAGAGCTCTGTGGCTACACCTTC. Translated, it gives CASSPLSPELCGYTF.

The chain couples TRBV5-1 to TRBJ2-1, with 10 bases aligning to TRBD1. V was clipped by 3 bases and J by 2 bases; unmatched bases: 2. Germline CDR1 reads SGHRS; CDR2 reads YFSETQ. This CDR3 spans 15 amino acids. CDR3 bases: TGCGCCAGCAGCTCCGGACAGGGGGCCTACAATGAGCAGTTCTTC. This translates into CASSSGQGAYNEQFF.

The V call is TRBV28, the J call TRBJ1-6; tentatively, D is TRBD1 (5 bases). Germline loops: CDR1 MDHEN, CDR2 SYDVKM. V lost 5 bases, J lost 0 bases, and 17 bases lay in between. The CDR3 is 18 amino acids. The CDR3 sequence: CASSLTVLQSSYNSPLHF. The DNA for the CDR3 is TGTGCCAGCAGTCTGACAGTGCTCCAGAGCTCCTATAATTCACCCCTCCACTTT.

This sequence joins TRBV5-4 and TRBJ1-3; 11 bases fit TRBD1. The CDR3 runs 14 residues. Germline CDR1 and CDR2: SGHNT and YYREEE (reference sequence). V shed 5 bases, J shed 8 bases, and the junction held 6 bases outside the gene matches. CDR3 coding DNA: TGTGCCAGCAGAAAGGACAGGGGGCCACACACCATATATTTT. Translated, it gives CASRKDRGPHTIYF.

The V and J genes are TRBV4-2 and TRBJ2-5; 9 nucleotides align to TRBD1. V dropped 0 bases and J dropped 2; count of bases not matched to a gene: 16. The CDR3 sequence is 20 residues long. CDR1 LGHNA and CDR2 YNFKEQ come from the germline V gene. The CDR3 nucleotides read TGTGCCAGCAGCCAAGATGAGGGGACAGGGCAAAAGAGGGGACAAGAGACCCAGTACTTC. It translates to CASSQDEGTGQKRGQETQYF.

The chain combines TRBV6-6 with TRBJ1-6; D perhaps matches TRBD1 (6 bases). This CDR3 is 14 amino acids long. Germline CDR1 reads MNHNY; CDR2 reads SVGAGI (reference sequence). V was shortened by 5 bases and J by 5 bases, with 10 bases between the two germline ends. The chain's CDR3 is CASSLRGDNSPLHF. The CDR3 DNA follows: TGTGCCAGCAGTCTCAGGGGAGATAATTCACCCCTCCACTTT.

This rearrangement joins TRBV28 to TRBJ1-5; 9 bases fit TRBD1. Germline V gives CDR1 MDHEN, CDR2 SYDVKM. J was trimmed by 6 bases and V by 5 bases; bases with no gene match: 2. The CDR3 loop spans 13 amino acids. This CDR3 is CASSEDRGQPQHF. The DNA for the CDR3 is TGTGCCAGCAGTGAGGACAGGGGTCAGCCCCAGCATTTT.

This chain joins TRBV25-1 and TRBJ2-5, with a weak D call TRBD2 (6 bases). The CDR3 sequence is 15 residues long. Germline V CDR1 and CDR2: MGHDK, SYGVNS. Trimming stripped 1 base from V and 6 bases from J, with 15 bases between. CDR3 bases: TGTGCCAGCAGTGAATTAAACGATGGGGGGAAGACCCAGTACTTC. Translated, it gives CASSELNDGGKTQYF.

The DNA for the CDR3 is TGTGCCAGCAGACTTAAGGGACAGGAAAAGGGCGAGCAGTACTTC. Amino acid sequence: CASRLKGQEKGEQYF. The chain links TRBV6-1 to TRBJ2-7; TRBD1 aligns across 8 bases. The J segment lost 6 bases and the V segment lost 6 bases, leaving 13 bases of the junction unmatched. From germline, CDR1 is MNHNS and CDR2 SASEGT. This CDR3 spans 15 amino acids.

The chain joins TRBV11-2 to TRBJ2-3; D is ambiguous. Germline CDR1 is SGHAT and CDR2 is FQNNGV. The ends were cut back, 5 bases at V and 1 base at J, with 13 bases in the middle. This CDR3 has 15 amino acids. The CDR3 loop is CASSPSWARTDTQYF. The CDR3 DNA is TGTGCCAGCAGCCCAAGCTGGGCCCGCACAGATACGCAGTATTTT.

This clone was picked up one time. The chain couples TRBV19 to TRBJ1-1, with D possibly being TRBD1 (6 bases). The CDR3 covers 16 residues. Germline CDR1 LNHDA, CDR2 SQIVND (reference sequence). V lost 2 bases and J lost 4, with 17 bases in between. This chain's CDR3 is CASSISRDTPPTEAFF. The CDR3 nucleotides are TGTGCCAGTAGTATATCCCGGGACACCCCTCCCACTGAAGCTTTCTTT.

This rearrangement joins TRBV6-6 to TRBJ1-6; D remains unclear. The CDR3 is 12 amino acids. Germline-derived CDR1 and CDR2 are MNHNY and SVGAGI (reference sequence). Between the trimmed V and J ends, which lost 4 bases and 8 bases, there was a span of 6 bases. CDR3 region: CASSLRDSPLHF. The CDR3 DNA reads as TGTGCCAGCAGTTTGAGGGATTCACCCCTCCACTTT.